This T cell receptor (beta chain) was captured by sequencing in a study of blood T cell repertoires in COVID-19. Across the study: Samples came from the United States, Italy and Spain, spanning acute and convalescent COVID-19. PBMCs, B-cell-depleted T cells, or T cells provided the cDNA or gDNA that made up the material.

The CDR3 has 14 residues. V lost 4 bases, J lost 2 bases, and 12 bases lay in between. Looked up from germline, CDR1 is SGHNT and CDR2 is YYREEE (reference sequence). Sequencing used immunoSEQ multiplex PCR; TCRdb keeps in-frame clones, though not all of them. Of roughly 250,000 clones listed, 88% are singletons. The specimen was PBMCs or T cells enriched from blood (not recorded which). The source of this sequence is a woman in her 40s with acute COVID-19. The chain combines TRBV5-4 with TRBJ1-2; D not resolved. CDR3 sequence (DNA): TGTGCCAGCAGCCGAGCGGTCTCAAACTATGGCTACACCTTC. It encodes CASSRAVSNYGYTF.